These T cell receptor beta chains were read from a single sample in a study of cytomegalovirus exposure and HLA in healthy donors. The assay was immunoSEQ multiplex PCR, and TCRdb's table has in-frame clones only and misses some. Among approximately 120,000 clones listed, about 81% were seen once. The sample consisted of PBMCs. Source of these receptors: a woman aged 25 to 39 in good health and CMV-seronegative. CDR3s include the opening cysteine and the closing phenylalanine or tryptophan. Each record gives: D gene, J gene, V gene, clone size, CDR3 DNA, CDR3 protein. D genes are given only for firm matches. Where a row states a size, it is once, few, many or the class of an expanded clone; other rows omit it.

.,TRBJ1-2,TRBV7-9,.,TGTGCCAGCAGCTCGGGGGGGCGCGGGTATGGCTACACCTTC,CASSSGGRGYGYTF
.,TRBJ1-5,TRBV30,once,TGTGCCTGGAGTGTTAGGGGGAATCAGCCCCAGCATTTT,CAWSVRGNQPQHF
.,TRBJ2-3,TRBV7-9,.,TGTGCCAGCGACATAGATCAGAACACAGATACGCAGTATTTT,CASDIDQNTDTQYF
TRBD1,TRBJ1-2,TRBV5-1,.,TGCGCCAGCAGCTGGAGTTTGACAGGGAACTATGGCTACACCTTC,CASSWSLTGNYGYTF
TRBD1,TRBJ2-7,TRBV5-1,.,TGCGCCAGCAGCTTGACCATCGGGCAGGGGGTCTACGAGCAGTACTTC,CASSLTIGQGVYEQYF
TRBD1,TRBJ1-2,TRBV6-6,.,TGTGCCAGCAGTGTGGGACAGGCCCTAACCTATGGCTACACCTTC,CASSVGQALTYGYTF
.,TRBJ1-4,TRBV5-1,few,TGCGCCAGCAGCTTGAGGTCAGCGAGGGAAAAACTGTTTTTT,CASSLRSAREKLFF
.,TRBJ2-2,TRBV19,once,TGTGCCAGTACCCGCCAGGGGCGGAACACCGGGGAGCTGTTTTTT,CASTRQGRNTGELFF
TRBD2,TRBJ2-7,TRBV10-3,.,TGTGCCATCAGTGAGCACGGACTAGCGGGCTACGAGCAGTACTTC,CAISEHGLAGYEQYF
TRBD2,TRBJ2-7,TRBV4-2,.,TGTGCCAGCAGCCAAGAGGTGGGAGGGACCGAGCAGTACTTC,CASSQEVGGTEQYF
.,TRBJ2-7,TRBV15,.,TGTGCCACCAGCAGACGCCCGCCTGCAGGCGATACCTACGAGCAGTACTTC,CATSRRPPAGDTYEQYF
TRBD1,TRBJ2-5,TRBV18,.,TGTGCCAGCTCACCAGACAGGGGGCTAGAGACCCAGTACTTC,CASSPDRGLETQYF
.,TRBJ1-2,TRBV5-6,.,TGTGCCAGCAGTGCCGGGTCTGGGGCTGCCACCTTC,CASSAGSGAATF